A selection of T cell receptor beta chains follows, all from one sample in a study of technical replicates of blood from several donors. Produced via immunoSEQ multiplex PCR; TCRdb's table is partial and in-frame only. The table records about 80,000 clones, around 97% of them present only once. Specimen: T cells isolated from PBMCs. Receptors were obtained from a human donor in good health. Each CDR3 is given with its conserved first and last residue. A D gene is named only where the DNA matches it firmly. Only some rows state a clone size, as once, few, many or a class for expanded clones.

v_gene	abundance	j_gene	d_gene	CDR3aa	CDR3nt
TRBV7-8	NA	TRBJ1-2	NA	CASSTARAAGYTF	TGTGCCAGCAGCACCGCCAGGGCAGCTGGCTACACCTTC
TRBV18	NA	TRBJ1-4	NA	CASSPPGGTNEKLFF	TGTGCCAGCTCACCACCAGGGGGAACTAATGAAAAACTGTTTTTT
TRBV6-1	NA	TRBJ1-4	TRBD1	CASSVRDSLYEKLFF	TGTGCCAGCAGTGTCCGGGACAGCCTATATGAAAAACTGTTTTTT
TRBV5-1	NA	TRBJ2-5	NA	CASSLLIAQETQYF	TGCGCCAGCAGCTTGTTGATAGCCCAAGAGACCCAGTACTTC
TRBV5-1	NA	TRBJ1-1	TRBD1	CASSLVGAGQGTFF	TGCGCCAGCAGCTTGGTTGGAGCGGGACAGGGAACTTTCTTT
TRBV11-3	NA	TRBJ2-3	NA	CASSLGTGSTQYF	TGTGCCAGCAGCTTAGGCACAGGGTCGACGCAGTATTTT
TRBV27	once	TRBJ2-3	TRBD2	CASSLSPSGSGWTDTQYF	TGTGCCAGCAGTTTATCTCCTAGCGGGAGTGGGTGGACAGATACGCAGTATTTT
TRBV18	NA	TRBJ1-1	NA	CASYQGMNTEAFF	TGTGCCAGCTACCAGGGGATGAACACTGAAGCTTTCTTT
TRBV19	NA	TRBJ1-2	NA	CASSTPRQGRDGYTF	TGTGCCAGTAGTACCCCCCGGCAGGGGCGGGATGGCTACACCTTC
TRBV25-1	NA	TRBJ2-7	TRBD1	CASSVTGTYEQYF	TGTGCCAGCAGTGTGACAGGGACCTACGAGCAGTACTTC
TRBV30	once	TRBJ2-2	TRBD1	CAWSGTGFTGELFF	TGTGCCTGGAGTGGGACAGGCTTCACCGGGGAGCTGTTTTTT
TRBV27	NA	TRBJ1-1	NA	CASSSGYTEAFF	TGTGCCAGCAGTTCGGGATACACTGAAGCTTTCTTT
TRBV29-1	NA	TRBJ2-1	NA	CSVEVPGKKVHNEQFF	TGCAGCGTTGAAGTCCCCGGGAAAAAGGTCCACAATGAGCAGTTCTTC
TRBV6-6	NA	TRBJ1-5	NA	CASSQTDLGQPQHF	TGTGCCAGCAGTCAGACAGATCTTGGTCAGCCCCAGCATTTT
TRBV11-2	NA	TRBJ2-2	TRBD2	CASSVTGGSGWGGELFF	TGTGCCAGCAGCGTGACTGGCGGGAGCGGCTGGGGCGGGGAGCTGTTTTTT
TRBV30	NA	TRBJ2-1	NA	CAWVDDTGKEQFF	TGTGCCTGGGTGGACGACACAGGGAAAGAGCAGTTCTTC
TRBV19	NA	TRBJ2-1	TRBD1	CASSKRGQGGDEQFF	TGTGCCAGTAGTAAGCGCGGACAGGGGGGAGATGAGCAGTTCTTC
TRBV9	NA	TRBJ1-3	NA	CASSHGGYSGNTIYF	TGTGCCAGCAGCCATGGGGGGTACTCTGGAAACACCATATATTTT
TRBV29-1	NA	TRBJ1-2	NA	CSVVRDTNYGYTF	TGCAGCGTTGTCCGGGACACTAACTATGGCTACACCTTC
TRBV7-8	NA	TRBJ1-2	NA	CASSPTGPESGGYGYTF	TGTGCCAGCAGCCCAACCGGACCCGAATCGGGGGGCTATGGCTACACCTTC
TRBV2	once	TRBJ1-2	NA	CASTYTASLTSF	TGTGCCAGCACTTACACAGCATCGCTGACGTCCTTC
TRBV7-9	once	TRBJ1-1	NA	CASSLGSDRARDEAFF	TGTGCCAGCAGCTTAGGTTCGGACAGAGCGAGAGATGAAGCTTTCTTT
TRBV7-2	NA	TRBJ2-7	NA	CASSLLLYEQYF	TGTGCCAGCAGCTTACTATTGTACGAGCAGTACTTC
TRBV19	NA	TRBJ2-1	NA	CASSILGDSYNEQFF	TGTGCCAGTAGTATCCTAGGCGACTCCTACAATGAGCAGTTCTTC
TRBV14	NA	TRBJ2-7	NA	CASSQARLGEQYF	TGTGCCAGCAGCCAAGCCAGGTTGGGCGAGCAGTACTTC
TRBV6-5	NA	TRBJ2-1	NA	CASSYQGLANNEQFF	TGTGCCAGCAGTTACCAGGGACTGGCAAACAATGAGCAGTTCTTC
TRBV5-1	NA	TRBJ2-1	NA	CASSLEQVILDEQFF	TGCGCCAGCAGCTTGGAACAGGTTATATTGGATGAGCAGTTCTTC
TRBV28	NA	TRBJ2-1	NA	CASSLGSGANEQFF	TGTGCCAGCAGTTTGGGTTCAGGGGCCAATGAGCAGTTCTTC
TRBV11-2	NA	TRBJ1-2	NA	CASRIWGGRDPYGYTF	TGTGCCAGCAGGATTTGGGGGGGCAGGGATCCCTATGGCTACACCTTC
TRBV5-1	NA	TRBJ2-7	TRBD1	CASSLVGTGFAEQYF	TGCGCCAGCAGCTTGGTCGGGACAGGGTTCGCCGAGCAGTACTTC
TRBV7-6	NA	TRBJ2-3	TRBD2	CASSFLAGGPEVRQYF	TGTGCCAGCAGCTTCCTAGCGGGAGGGCCGGAGGTCAGGCAGTATTTT